Given below is one T cell receptor (beta chain) in context. These data are taken from a study of blood T cell repertoires in COVID-19. Study summary: Acute-phase and convalescent COVID-19 samples originated in the United States, Italy and Spain. PBMCs, B-cell-depleted T cells, or T cells provided the cDNA or gDNA that made up the material.

V was trimmed by 6 bases and J by 3 bases, leaving 8 bases between them. Per germline, CDR1 SQVTM and CDR2 ANQGSEA. The CDR3 has 11 amino acids. Source study methods: Reference gene primer amplification gave nucleated cell count estimates. Clones were sequenced by immunoSEQ multiplex PCR, and TCRdb holds only the in-frame ones, with some missing. That table furnishes V, J and clone size, whereas the DNA furnished D and trimming. Among about 87,000 clones listed, 70% to 85% were seen once. The chain recombines TRBV29-1 with TRBJ1-1; unclear D gene. The specimen was peripheral blood. This TCR was recovered from a woman in her forties or fifties with acute or convalescent COVID-19. The CDR3 reads CSVNEYTEAFF. CDR3 sequence (DNA): TGCAGCGTGAATGAGTACACTGAAGCTTTCTTT.